This paragraph covers one T cell receptor (beta chain) sequence. The entry originates in a study of blood T cell repertoires in COVID-19. Study in general: COVID-19 samples, acute and convalescent, were from the United States, Italy and Spain. T cells, B-cell-depleted T cells, or PBMCs supplied cDNA or gDNA.

CDR3 length equals 15 residues. V lost 5 bases and J 3 bases, leaving 14 bases between the germline ends. Looked up from germline, CDR1 is KGHDR and CDR2 is SFDVKD. Study processing details: From reference gene primer amplification, estimates of nucleated cell counts were derived. The repertoire was sequenced with immunoSEQ multiplex PCR; TCRdb's copy has only in-frame clones and lacks some. The V and J calls and clone size come from that table; D and trimming were worked out from the DNA. The data contain about 230,000 clones, around 78% of them singletons. The TCR sequence derives from a woman in her 70s with active or convalescent COVID-19. Specimen: peripheral blood. The chain employs TRBV24-1 and TRBJ2-3, with D possibly TRBD2 on 7 matching bases. CDR3 amino acids: CATSVGGAGTDTQYF. The DNA for the CDR3 is TGTGCCACCAGTGTAGGGGGGGCGGGGACAGATACGCAGTATTTT.